These T cell receptor beta chains were read from a single sample in a study of beta chain features in type 1 diabetes. TCRdb's copy holds only in-frame clones and misses some; the assay was immunoSEQ multiplex PCR. The data hold hundreds of thousands of clones, with around 15% observed a single time. Sequenced: naive CD4+ T cells from blood. The source is a man between 18 and 29 years old with type 1 diabetes. The CDR3 runs from the conserved cysteine through the conserved F or W. D genes are given only for firm matches. Clone sizes are given selectively: once, few, many, or a class where the clone is expanded.

D: .; J: TRBJ2-3; V: TRBV5-1; size: few; DNA: TGCGCCAGCAGCTTAGGCAGCAGCACAGATACGCAGTATTTT; CDR3: CASSLGSSTDTQYF
D: .; J: TRBJ2-7; V: TRBV15; size: .; DNA: TGTGCCACCAGCAGAGGGACCGGGACTCCTTCGCACGAGCAGTACTTC; CDR3: CATSRGTGTPSHEQYF
D: TRBD1; J: TRBJ2-6; V: TRBV2; size: .; DNA: TGTGCCAGCAGACGACCTCCGGGACAGGGGGCTGCTGGGGCCAACGTCCTGACTTTC; CDR3: CASRRPPGQGAAGANVLTF
D: .; J: TRBJ1-1; V: TRBV29-1; size: .; DNA: TGCAGCGTTTTGAGCTGGGGGAACACTGAAGCTTTCTTT; CDR3: CSVLSWGNTEAFF
D: .; J: TRBJ2-2; V: TRBV2; size: few; DNA: TGTGCCAGCAGTGCGAAGGGATCGAACACCGGGGAGCTGTTTTTT; CDR3: CASSAKGSNTGELFF
D: .; J: TRBJ2-7; V: TRBV29-1; size: few; DNA: TGCAGCGTGAATGACCCAGGCGACGAGCAGTACTTC; CDR3: CSVNDPGDEQYF
D: TRBD1; J: TRBJ1-1; V: TRBV25-1; size: .; DNA: TGTGCCAGCAGTGAAGAAAGGGGGCTGGGCACTGAAGCTTTCTTT; CDR3: CASSEERGLGTEAFF
D: TRBD2; J: TRBJ2-7; V: TRBV5-4; size: .; DNA: TGTGCCAGCAGCTTGGCCAGCGGGAGCTACGAGCAGTACTTC; CDR3: CASSLASGSYEQYF
D: TRBD1; J: TRBJ2-5; V: TRBV9; size: few; DNA: TGTGCCAGCAGCGTCCAGGGGGCTCGGGAGACCCAGTACTTC; CDR3: CASSVQGARETQYF
D: .; J: TRBJ1-2; V: TRBV18; size: .; DNA: TGTGCCAGCTCACCCTCGGGGACGGACTATGGCTACACCTTC; CDR3: CASSPSGTDYGYTF
D: .; J: TRBJ2-3; V: TRBV25-1; size: few; DNA: TGTGCCAGCAGCTACAGGTTTAGCACAGATACGCAGTATTTT; CDR3: CASSYRFSTDTQYF
D: TRBD1; J: TRBJ2-1; V: TRBV10-3; size: .; DNA: TGTGCCATCAGCCCGACAGGGAACAATGAGCAGTTCTTC; CDR3: CAISPTGNNEQFF
D: .; J: TRBJ1-1; V: TRBV7-9; size: .; DNA: TGTGCCAGCAGCTTAGGTGTTAGCGGTGGGGCTTTCTTT; CDR3: CASSLGVSGGAFF
D: .; J: TRBJ2-5; V: TRBV7-2; size: .; DNA: TGTGCCAGCAGCAAAAACGGGGCTCAAGAGACCCAGTACTTC; CDR3: CASSKNGAQETQYF
D: .; J: TRBJ2-5; V: TRBV6-5; size: .; DNA: TGTGCCAGCAGACCTGGGACACAAGAGACCCAGTACTTC; CDR3: CASRPGTQETQYF
D: .; J: TRBJ2-7; V: TRBV7-9; size: few; DNA: TGTGCCAGCAGCTTAGCCGGGGGACGGGAGTACTTC; CDR3: CASSLAGGREYF
D: .; J: TRBJ2-1; V: TRBV28; size: few; DNA: TGTGCCAGCAGTTCCCTGCCCAGCGGAAGCTACAATGAGCAGTTCTTC; CDR3: CASSSLPSGSYNEQFF
D: .; J: TRBJ1-2; V: TRBV7-2; size: few; DNA: TGTGCCAGCACCCCCCGGAGGAATGGCTACACCTTC; CDR3: CASTPRRNGYTF
D: .; J: TRBJ1-1; V: TRBV29-1; size: few; DNA: TGCAGCGTTGTCCGGCAGGAAGCTTTCTTT; CDR3: CSVVRQEAFF
D: .; J: TRBJ1-1; V: TRBV4-2; size: .; DNA: TGTGCCAGCAGCGGCGTGGGGGGTGGTAACACTGAAGCTTTCTTT; CDR3: CASSGVGGGNTEAFF
D: .; J: TRBJ2-4; V: TRBV15; size: few; DNA: TGTGCCACCAGCAGTGGCTTAGGTGGGGCTGGCTCTCAGTACTTC; CDR3: CATSSGLGGAGSQYF
D: .; J: TRBJ2-7; V: TRBV7-3; size: few; DNA: TGTGCCAGCAGTCTTGCCTCCGGGACTTACGAGCAGTACTTC; CDR3: CASSLASGTYEQYF
D: TRBD1; J: TRBJ2-7; V: TRBV2; size: once; DNA: TGTGCCAGACGCTGGACAGGCAACTACGAGCAGTACTTC; CDR3: CARRWTGNYEQYF
D: .; J: TRBJ2-1; V: TRBV7-2; size: .; DNA: TGTGCCAGCAGCGTCACTTCTAGCCACTCCTACAATGAGCAGTTCTTC; CDR3: CASSVTSSHSYNEQFF
D: .; J: TRBJ1-1; V: TRBV11-2; size: .; DNA: TGTGCCAGCAGCTTAGTTCAAGGGATGCCTGAAGCTTTCTTT; CDR3: CASSLVQGMPEAFF
D: .; J: TRBJ1-2; V: TRBV30; size: few; DNA: TGTGCCTGGAGTGCTTCCGTCTATGGCTACACCTTC; CDR3: CAWSASVYGYTF
D: TRBD2; J: TRBJ2-3; V: TRBV7-6; size: .; DNA: TGTGCCAGCAGCCCCCTCTCGCTAGCGGGAGATACGCAGTATTTT; CDR3: CASSPLSLAGDTQYF
D: .; J: TRBJ2-1; V: TRBV9; size: few; DNA: TGTGCCAGCAGCGTAGGACTGCCGGGTGAGCAGTTCTTC; CDR3: CASSVGLPGEQFF
D: TRBD1; J: TRBJ1-2; V: TRBV30; size: .; DNA: TGTGCCTGGAGACAGGGGGCTCTCTATGGCTACACCTTC; CDR3: CAWRQGALYGYTF
D: TRBD1; J: TRBJ1-1; V: TRBV11-2; size: .; DNA: TGTGCCAGCAGCTTAGACACAGGGGGCAGATGGGATGAAGCTTTCTTT; CDR3: CASSLDTGGRWDEAFF
D: .; J: TRBJ2-3; V: TRBV14; size: few; DNA: TGTGCCAGCAGCCAAGATGGTGGGCAGGGTGATACGCAGTATTTT; CDR3: CASSQDGGQGDTQYF
D: TRBD2; J: TRBJ2-1; V: TRBV2; size: .; DNA: TGTGCCAGCAGTGTTCGCGCGGGGGTTACCTACAATGAGCAGTTCTTC; CDR3: CASSVRAGVTYNEQFF
D: TRBD2; J: TRBJ2-1; V: TRBV5-4; size: few; DNA: TGTGCCAGCAGCTTTAGCGGGAGGGGATACAATGAGCAGTTCTTC; CDR3: CASSFSGRGYNEQFF
D: .; J: TRBJ2-1; V: TRBV30; size: few; DNA: TGTGCCTGGAGCACCTTGGGGTACAATGAGCAGTTCTTC; CDR3: CAWSTLGYNEQFF
D: TRBD2; J: TRBJ2-3; V: TRBV9; size: once; DNA: TGTGCCAGCAGCTCTCAACCGGGACTAAGCACAGATACGCAGTATTTT; CDR3: CASSSQPGLSTDTQYF
D: .; J: TRBJ2-2; V: TRBV7-2; size: few; DNA: TGTGCCAGCAGCTTAGCGGCGCCGTTTCATTCGAACACCGGGGAGCTGTTTTTT; CDR3: CASSLAAPFHSNTGELFF
D: .; J: TRBJ2-2; V: TRBV2; size: .; DNA: TGTGCCAGCAGTCTGGTTCCCCAGGGGGGCCTAGGCACCGGGGAGCTGTTTTTT; CDR3: CASSLVPQGGLGTGELFF
D: .; J: TRBJ1-1; V: TRBV23-1; size: few; DNA: TGCGCCAGCAGTCAACCCGGACTGGACGTGAACACTGAAGCTTTCTTT; CDR3: CASSQPGLDVNTEAFF
D: .; J: TRBJ2-1; V: TRBV11-2; size: .; DNA: TGTGCCAGCAGCGCCCTCCGGGCAGGACTGAGTTACAATGAGCAGTTCTTC; CDR3: CASSALRAGLSYNEQFF
D: TRBD1; J: TRBJ2-3; V: TRBV18; size: .; DNA: TGTGCCAGCTCACTCGACAGGGCCACAGATACGCAGTATTTT; CDR3: CASSLDRATDTQYF
D: .; J: TRBJ1-4; V: TRBV29-1; size: .; DNA: TGCAGCGTTGGTAGGGGAGGGGCTCAGGAAAAACTGTTTTTT; CDR3: CSVGRGGAQEKLFF
D: .; J: TRBJ1-5; V: TRBV30; size: few; DNA: TGTGCCTGGAGTTACAACAGCGTTTCTCAGCCCCAGCATTTT; CDR3: CAWSYNSVSQPQHF
D: .; J: TRBJ1-1; V: TRBV9; size: .; DNA: TGTGCCAGCAGCGTGAGGGTGGGCGACACTGAAGCTTTCTTT; CDR3: CASSVRVGDTEAFF
D: .; J: TRBJ2-7; V: TRBV9; size: .; DNA: TGTGCCAGCAGCGATTCGACAGGCGCCTACGAGCAGTACTTC; CDR3: CASSDSTGAYEQYF
D: TRBD1; J: TRBJ2-1; V: TRBV29-1; size: .; DNA: TGCAGCGTTGAACTCGGGACAGGGGGCTATGAGCAGTTCTTC; CDR3: CSVELGTGGYEQFF
D: TRBD1; J: TRBJ2-1; V: TRBV7-9; size: .; DNA: TGTGCCAGCAGCACCGACAGGGGCCCCAGCTCCTACAATGAGCAGTTCTTC; CDR3: CASSTDRGPSSYNEQFF
D: .; J: TRBJ2-7; V: TRBV11-3; size: few; DNA: TGTGCCAGCAGCTTAGAGGGCGAGCAGTACTTC; CDR3: CASSLEGEQYF